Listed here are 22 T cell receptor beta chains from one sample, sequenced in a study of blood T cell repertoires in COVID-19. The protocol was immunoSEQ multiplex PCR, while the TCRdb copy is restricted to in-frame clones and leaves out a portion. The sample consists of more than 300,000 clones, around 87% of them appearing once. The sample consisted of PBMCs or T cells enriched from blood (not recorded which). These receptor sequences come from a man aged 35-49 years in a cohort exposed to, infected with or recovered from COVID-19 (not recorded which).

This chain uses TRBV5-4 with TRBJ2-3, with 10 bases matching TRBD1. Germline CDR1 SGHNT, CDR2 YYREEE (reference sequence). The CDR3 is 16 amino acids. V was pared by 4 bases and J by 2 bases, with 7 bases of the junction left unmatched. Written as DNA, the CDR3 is TGTGCCAGCAGCGCCAGGACAGGGGGGAACACAGATACGCAGTATTTT. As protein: CASSARTGGNTDTQYF.

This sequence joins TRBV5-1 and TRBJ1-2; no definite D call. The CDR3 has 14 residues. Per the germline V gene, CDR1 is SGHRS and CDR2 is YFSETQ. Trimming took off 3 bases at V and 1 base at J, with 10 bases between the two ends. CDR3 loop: CASSSGRFNYGYTF. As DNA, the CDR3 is TGCGCCAGCAGCTCAGGAAGATTTAACTATGGCTACACCTTC.

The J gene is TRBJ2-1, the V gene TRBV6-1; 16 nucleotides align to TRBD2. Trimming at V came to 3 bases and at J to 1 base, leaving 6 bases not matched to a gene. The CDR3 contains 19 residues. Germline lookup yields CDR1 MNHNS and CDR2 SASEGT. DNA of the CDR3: TGTGCCAGCAGTGAGACAGGGACTAGCGGGAGGGTGTCCTACAATGAGCAGTTCTTC. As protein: CASSETGTSGRVSYNEQFF.

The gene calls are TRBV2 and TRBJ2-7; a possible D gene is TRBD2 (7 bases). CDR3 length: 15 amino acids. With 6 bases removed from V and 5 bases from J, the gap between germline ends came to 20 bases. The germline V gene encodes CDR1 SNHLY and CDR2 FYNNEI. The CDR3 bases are TGTGCCAGCAGGACCGGAAGGTTAGGGGGGGACGAGCAGTACTTC. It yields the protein CASRTGRLGGDEQYF.

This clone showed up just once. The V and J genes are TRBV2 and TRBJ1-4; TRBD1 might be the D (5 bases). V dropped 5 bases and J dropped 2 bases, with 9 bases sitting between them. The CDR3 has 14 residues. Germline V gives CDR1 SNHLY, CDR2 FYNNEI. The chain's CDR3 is CASSRRGTNEKLFF. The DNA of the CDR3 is TGTGCCAGCAGTCGCCGGGGGACTAATGAAAAACTGTTTTTT.

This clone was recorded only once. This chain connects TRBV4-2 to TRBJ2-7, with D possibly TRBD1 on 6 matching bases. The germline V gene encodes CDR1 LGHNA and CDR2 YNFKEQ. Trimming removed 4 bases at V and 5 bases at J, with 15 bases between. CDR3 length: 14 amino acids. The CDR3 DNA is TGTGCCAGCAGCCGAGGTTCAGGGGTCAACGAGCAGTACTTC. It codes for CASSRGSGVNEQYF.

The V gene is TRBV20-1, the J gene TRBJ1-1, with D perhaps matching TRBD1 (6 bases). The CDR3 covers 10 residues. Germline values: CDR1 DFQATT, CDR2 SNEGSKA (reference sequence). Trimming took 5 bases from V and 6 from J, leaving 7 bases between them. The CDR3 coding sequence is TGCAGTGCTTACAGGGCTGAAGCTTTCTTT. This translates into CSAYRAEAFF.

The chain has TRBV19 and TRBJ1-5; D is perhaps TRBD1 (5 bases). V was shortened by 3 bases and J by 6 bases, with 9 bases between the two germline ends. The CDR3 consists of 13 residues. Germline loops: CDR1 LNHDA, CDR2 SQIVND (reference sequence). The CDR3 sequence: CASSIQQAQPQHF. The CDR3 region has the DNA TGTGCCAGTAGTATCCAACAGGCTCAGCCCCAGCATTTT.

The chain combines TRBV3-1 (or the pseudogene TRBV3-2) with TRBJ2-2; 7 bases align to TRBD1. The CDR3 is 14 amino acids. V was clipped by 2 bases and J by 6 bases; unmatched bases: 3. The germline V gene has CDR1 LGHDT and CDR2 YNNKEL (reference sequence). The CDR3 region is CASSQMGTAGELFF. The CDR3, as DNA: TGTGCCAGCAGCCAAATGGGGACAGCCGGGGAGCTGTTTTTT.

The CDR3 sequence is CASSAGTPFLSEQYF. CDR3 nucleotide sequence: TGTGCCAGCAGCGCCGGGACACCTTTTTTGTCCGAGCAGTACTTC. The chain couples TRBV7-6 to TRBJ2-7, with D maybe TRBD1 (6 bases). The length of the CDR3 is 15 residues. The germline V and J ends were trimmed by 5 bases and 6 bases, with 20 bases remaining between them. Germline CDR1 reads SGHVS; CDR2 reads FNYEAQ.

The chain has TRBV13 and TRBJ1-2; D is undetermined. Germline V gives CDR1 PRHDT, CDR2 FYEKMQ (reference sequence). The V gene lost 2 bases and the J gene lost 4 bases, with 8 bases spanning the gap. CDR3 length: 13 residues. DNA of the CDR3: TGTGCCAGCAGCTTATCACCGGGCTATGGCTACACCTTC. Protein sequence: CASSLSPGYGYTF.

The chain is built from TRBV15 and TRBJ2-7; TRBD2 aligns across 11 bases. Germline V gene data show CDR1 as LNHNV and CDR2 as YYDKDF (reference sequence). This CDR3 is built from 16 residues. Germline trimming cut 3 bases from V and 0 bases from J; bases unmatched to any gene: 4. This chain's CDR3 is CATSRGSGRVSYEQYF. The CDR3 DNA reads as TGTGCCACCAGCAGGGGTAGCGGGAGGGTCTCCTACGAGCAGTACTTC. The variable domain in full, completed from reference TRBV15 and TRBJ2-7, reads DAMVIQNPRYQVTQFGKPVTLSCSQTLNHNVMYWYQQKSSQAPKLLFHYYDKDFNNEADTPDNFQSRRPNTSFCFLDIRSPGLGDTAMYLCATSRGSGRVSYEQYFGPGTRLTVT.

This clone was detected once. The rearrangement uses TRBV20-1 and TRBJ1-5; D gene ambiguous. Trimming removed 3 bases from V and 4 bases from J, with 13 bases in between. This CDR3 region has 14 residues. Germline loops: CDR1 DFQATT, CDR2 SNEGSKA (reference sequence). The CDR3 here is CSASSPILNQPQHF. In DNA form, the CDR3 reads TGCAGTGCTAGTAGTCCGATCCTAAATCAGCCCCAGCATTTT.

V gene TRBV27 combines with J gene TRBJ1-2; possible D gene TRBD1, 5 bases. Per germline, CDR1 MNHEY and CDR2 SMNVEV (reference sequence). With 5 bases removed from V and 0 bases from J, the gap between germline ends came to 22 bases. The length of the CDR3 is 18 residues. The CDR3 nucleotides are TGTGCCAGCAGTCCCGGGACTGAGCGAACATCAGCTAACTATGGCTACACCTTC. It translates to CASSPGTERTSANYGYTF.

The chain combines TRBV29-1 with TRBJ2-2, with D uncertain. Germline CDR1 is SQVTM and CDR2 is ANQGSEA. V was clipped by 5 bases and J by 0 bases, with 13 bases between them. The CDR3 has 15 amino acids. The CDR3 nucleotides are TGCAGCGTTACGCAAGGAGCCTCGAACACCGGGGAGCTGTTTTTT. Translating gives CSVTQGASNTGELFF.

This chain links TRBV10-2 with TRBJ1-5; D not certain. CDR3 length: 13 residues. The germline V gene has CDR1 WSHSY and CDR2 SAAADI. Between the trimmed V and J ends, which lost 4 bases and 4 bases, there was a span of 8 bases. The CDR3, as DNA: TGCGCCAGCAGTGGCCACAGAAATCAGCCCCAGCATTTT. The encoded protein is CASSGHRNQPQHF.

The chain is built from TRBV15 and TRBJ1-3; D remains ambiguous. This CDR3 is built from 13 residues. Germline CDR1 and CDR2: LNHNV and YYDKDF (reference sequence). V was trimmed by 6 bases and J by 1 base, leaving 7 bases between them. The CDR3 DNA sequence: TGTGCCACCAGGGGAGCGTCTGGAAACACCATATATTTT. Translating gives CATRGASGNTIYF.

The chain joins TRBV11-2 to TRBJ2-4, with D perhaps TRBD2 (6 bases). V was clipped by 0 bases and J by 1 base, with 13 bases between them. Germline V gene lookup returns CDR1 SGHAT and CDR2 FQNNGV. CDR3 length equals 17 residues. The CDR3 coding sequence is TGTGCCAGCAGCTTAGATAGGGCGGCGGGGGCCAAAAACATTCAGTACTTC. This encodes CASSLDRAAGAKNIQYF.

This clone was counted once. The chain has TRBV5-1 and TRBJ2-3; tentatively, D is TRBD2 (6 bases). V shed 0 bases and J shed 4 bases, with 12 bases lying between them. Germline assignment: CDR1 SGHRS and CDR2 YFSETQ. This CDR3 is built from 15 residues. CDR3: CASSLDGGISDTQYF. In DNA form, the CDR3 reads TGCGCCAGCAGCTTGGATGGGGGGATCTCAGATACGCAGTATTTT.

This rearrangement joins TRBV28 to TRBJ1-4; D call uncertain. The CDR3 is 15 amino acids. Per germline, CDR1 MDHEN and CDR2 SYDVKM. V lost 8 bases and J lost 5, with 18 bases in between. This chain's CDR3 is CASRSARGNNEKLFF. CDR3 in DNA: TGTGCCAGCCGATCAGCCCGGGGTAACAATGAAAAACTGTTTTTT.

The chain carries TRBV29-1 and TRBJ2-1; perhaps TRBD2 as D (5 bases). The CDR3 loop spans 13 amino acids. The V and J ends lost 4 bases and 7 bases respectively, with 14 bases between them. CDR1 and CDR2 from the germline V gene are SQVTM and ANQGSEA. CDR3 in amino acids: CSVGSRAMNEQFF. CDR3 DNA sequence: TGCAGCGTTGGGTCGAGGGCCATGAATGAGCAGTTCTTC.

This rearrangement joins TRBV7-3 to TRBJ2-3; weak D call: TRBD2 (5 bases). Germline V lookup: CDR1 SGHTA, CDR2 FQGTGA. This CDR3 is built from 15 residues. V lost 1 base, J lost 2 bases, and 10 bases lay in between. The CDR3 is CASSLSGLPTDTQYF. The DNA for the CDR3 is TGTGCCAGCAGCTTAAGCGGACTCCCCACAGATACGCAGTATTTT. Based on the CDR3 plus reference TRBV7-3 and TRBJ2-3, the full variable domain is GAGVSQTPSNKVTEKGKYVELRCDPISGHTALYWYRQSLGQGPEFLIYFQGTGAADDSGLPNDRFFAVRPEGSVSTLKIQRTERGDSAVYLCASSLSGLPTDTQYFGPGTRLTVL.